The T cell receptor beta chain described here comes from a study of blood T cell repertoires in COVID-19. Whole-study context: Both acute and convalescent COVID-19 samples were obtained from the United States, Italy and Spain. Sources were T cells, B-cell-depleted T cells, or PBMCs; the material itself was cDNA or gDNA.

This CDR3 is built from 16 residues. Germline CDR1 is SGHTA and CDR2 is FQGNSA. The germline V and J ends were trimmed by 4 bases and 4 bases, with 19 bases remaining between them. Per the authors' pipeline: Reference gene primer amplification gave nucleated cell count estimates. Method: immunoSEQ multiplex PCR; TCRdb's copy keeps in-frame clones and lacks some. The V and J calls and clone size come from that table; D and trimming were worked out from the DNA. The data show some 74,000 clones, around 86% seen once. This clonotype was sampled from a man over 45 with active COVID-19. V gene TRBV7-2 combines with J gene TRBJ1-2, with D possibly matching TRBD1 (6 bases). Sequenced material: peripheral blood. The CDR3, as DNA: TGTGCCAGCAGCTCCACCTCAGGACAGACCGTCTATGGCTACACCTTC. Translation gives CASSSTSGQTVYGYTF. Full variable domain (outside the CDR3, taken from reference TRBV7-2 and TRBJ1-2): GAGVSQSPSNKVTEKGKDVELRCDPISGHTALYWYRQSLGQGLEFLIYFQGNSAPDKSGLPSDRFSAERTGGSVSTLTIQRTQQEDSAVYLCASSSTSGQTVYGYTFGSGTRLTVV.